This T cell receptor (beta chain) is from a study of regulatory T cells in long-lasting Graves disease. General observations from the study: Persistent disease samples used TRBV28, TRBJ1-2 and TRBJ2-5 preferentially.

Time point indicated: persistent/refractory GD, antithyroid drugs over 5 years with positive TRAb. Making the TCR library involved RNA that had been extracted from PBMCs. One endocrinology department in Xi'an, China, was where patients came from. This CDR3 has 14 amino acids. Germline loops: CDR1 SGHKS, CDR2 YYEKEE (reference sequence). Concerning this clonotype: Its antigen remains unidentified. Sequence at one end of the junction differs from germline and may be a read error.

The TCR beta library used iRepertoire HTBI primers with Arm-PCR amplification of CDR3. TCRdb reprocessed the multiplex PCR reads via MiXCR and lists one record per CDR3 protein. The sample gives about 300,000 distinct CDR3 sequences, roughly 21% of which show up once; approximately 53% is in the top ten. This clonotype was obtained from a female donor with Graves disease. Material: peripheral blood mononuclear cells (PBMCs), obtained when the disease was refractory, from a patient treated with antithyroid drugs. This chain links TRBV5-5 with TRBJ2-5; no definite D call. The CDR3 sequence is CASSQVLQQETQYF. DNA for the CDR3: TGCGCCAGCAGCCAAGTCCTACAGCAAGAGACCCAGTACTTC.